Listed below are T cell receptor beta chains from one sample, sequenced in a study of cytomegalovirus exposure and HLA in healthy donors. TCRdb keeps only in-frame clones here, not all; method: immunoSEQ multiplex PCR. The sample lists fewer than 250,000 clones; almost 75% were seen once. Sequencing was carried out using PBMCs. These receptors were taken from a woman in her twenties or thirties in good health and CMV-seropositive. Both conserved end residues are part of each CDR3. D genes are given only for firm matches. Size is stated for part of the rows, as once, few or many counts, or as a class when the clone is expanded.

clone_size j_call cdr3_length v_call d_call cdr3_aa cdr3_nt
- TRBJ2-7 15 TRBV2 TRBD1 CASTYGTASSYEQYF TGTGCCAGCACCTACGGGACAGCGAGCTCCTACGAGCAGTACTTC
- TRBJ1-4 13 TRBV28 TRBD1 CASFGQAPEKLFF TGTGCCAGCTTCGGACAGGCCCCCGAAAAACTGTTTTTT
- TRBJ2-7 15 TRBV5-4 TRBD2 CASSSPGLAVHEQYF TGTGCCAGCAGCTCTCCGGGACTAGCGGTTCACGAGCAGTACTTC
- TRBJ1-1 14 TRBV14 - CASSQLGGVTEAFF TGTGCCAGCAGCCAGTTAGGGGGTGTAACTGAAGCTTTCTTT
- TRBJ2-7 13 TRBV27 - CASSIRGSYEQYF TGTGCCAGCAGCATCAGGGGCTCGTACGAGCAGTACTTC
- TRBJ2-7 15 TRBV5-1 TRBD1 CASSLEGTGYDEQYF TGCGCCAGCAGCTTGGAAGGGACAGGGTACGACGAGCAGTACTTC
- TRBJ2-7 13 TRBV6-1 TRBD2 CASKIGGAGEQYF TGTGCCAGCAAGATCGGGGGGGCGGGCGAGCAGTACTTC
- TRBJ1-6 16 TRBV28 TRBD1 CASSFGTGLGNSPLHF TGTGCCAGCAGTTTCGGGACAGGGCTAGGAAATTCACCCCTCCACTTT
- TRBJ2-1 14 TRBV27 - CASSFPGSDNEQFF TGTGCCAGCAGTTTCCCGGGGAGTGACAATGAGCAGTTCTTC
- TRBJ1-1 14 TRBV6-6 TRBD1 CASSYWTGDTEAFF TGTGCCAGCAGTTACTGGACAGGGGACACTGAAGCTTTCTTT
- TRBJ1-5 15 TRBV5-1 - CASSLSPGSNQPQHF TGCGCCAGCAGCTTGTCTCCCGGGAGCAATCAGCCCCAGCATTTT
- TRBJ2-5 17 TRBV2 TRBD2 CASSSRGLAGGWETQYF TGTGCCAGCAGTAGCCGGGGACTAGCGGGAGGTTGGGAGACCCAGTACTTC
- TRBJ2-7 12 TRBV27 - CASGDRSWEQYF TGTGCCAGCGGAGACAGGTCGTGGGAGCAGTACTTC
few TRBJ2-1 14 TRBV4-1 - CASSFSGTDNEQFF TGCGCCAGCAGCTTTTCAGGAACCGACAATGAGCAGTTCTTC
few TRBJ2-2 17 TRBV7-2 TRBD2 CASSSEGTSGATGELFF TGTGCCAGCAGCTCCGAAGGGACTAGCGGGGCCACCGGGGAGCTGTTTTTT
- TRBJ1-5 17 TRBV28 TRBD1 CASSFRGGQGATQPQHF TGTGCCAGCAGTTTTCGGGGCGGACAGGGGGCAACTCAGCCCCAGCATTTT
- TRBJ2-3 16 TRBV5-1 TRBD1 CASSLQPGQSTDTQYF TGCGCCAGCAGCTTACAACCGGGACAGAGCACAGATACGCAGTATTTT
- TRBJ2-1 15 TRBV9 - CASSVRGGRLNEQFF TGTGCCAGCAGCGTAAGGGGGGGGCGGTTGAATGAGCAGTTCTTC